This TCR beta chain was profiled in a study of cytomegalovirus exposure and HLA in healthy donors. Study-wide findings and caveats: In a later analysis, V- and J-gene trimming of beta chains associated with a DCLRE1C missense variant, replicated independently. There were reportedly fewer N-insertions in an Asian-associated ancestry cluster than the roughly 700-donor mean, in a later analysis.

This CDR3 region has 15 residues. The trim removed 0 bases at V and 3 bases at J, leaving 4 bases unmatched. CDR1 and CDR2 (germline): SGDLS, YYNGEE. Primers included in the PCR were 60 Vbeta and 13 Jbeta primers. Clones were read by immunoSEQ multiplex PCR, and TCRdb kept only the in-frame ones, dropping some. The table lists under 200,000 clones, around 88% of them singletons. Points on this clone: The antigen is undetermined.

This sequence originates from a woman aged 18 to 35 in good health and CMV-seronegative. Sequences were obtained from PBMCs. This chain links TRBV9 with TRBJ2-7; 9 positions agree with TRBD2. The CDR3 DNA reads TGTGCCAGCAGCGTAGCGGGTAGCGGGAGCTACGAGCAGTACTTC. Translated, it gives CASSVAGSGSYEQYF.